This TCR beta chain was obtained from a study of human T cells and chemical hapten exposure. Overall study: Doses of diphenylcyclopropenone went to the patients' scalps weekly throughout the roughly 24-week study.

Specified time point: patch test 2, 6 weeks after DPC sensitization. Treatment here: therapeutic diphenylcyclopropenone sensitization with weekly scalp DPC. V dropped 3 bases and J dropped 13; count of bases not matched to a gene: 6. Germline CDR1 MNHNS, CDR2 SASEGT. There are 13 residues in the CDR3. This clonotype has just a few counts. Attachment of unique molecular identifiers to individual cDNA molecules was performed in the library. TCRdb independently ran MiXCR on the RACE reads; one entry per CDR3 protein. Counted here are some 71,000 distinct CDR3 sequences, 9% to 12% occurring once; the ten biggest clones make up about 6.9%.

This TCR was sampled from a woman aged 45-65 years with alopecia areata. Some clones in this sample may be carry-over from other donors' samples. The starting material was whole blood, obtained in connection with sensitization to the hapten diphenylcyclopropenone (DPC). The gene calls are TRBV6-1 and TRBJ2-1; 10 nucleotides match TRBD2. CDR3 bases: TGTGCCAGCAGTGATTCGCTAGCGGGGGTTCAGTTCTTC. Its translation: CASSDSLAGVQFF.